A selection of T cell receptor beta chains follows, all from one sample in a study of shared clonotypes between healthy human individuals. Some clones are missing from TCRdb's copy, which holds only in-frame ones; the method was immunoSEQ multiplex PCR. The table includes around 2.1 million clones, about 93% detected once. Sequenced: naive CD8+ T cells from PBMCs. The origin of the receptors is a man in his late teens or twenties in good health. Some clones in this sample may be carry-over from other donors' samples. CDR3s include the opening cysteine and the closing phenylalanine or tryptophan. D genes are given only for firm matches. For some rows the clone size is stated as once, few or many, or as a class when expanded; others skip it.

J	size	D	V	CDR3	DNA
TRBJ1-2	NA	TRBD1	TRBV7-8	CASSLGGQGDYGYTF	TGTGCCAGCAGCTTAGGAGGACAGGGCGACTATGGCTACACCTTC
TRBJ2-7	NA	NA	TRBV7-8	CASRPRGSSYEQYF	TGTGCCAGCAGACCAAGAGGGAGCTCCTACGAGCAGTACTTC
TRBJ2-2	NA	TRBD2	TRBV29-1	CSVESFGAGATGELFF	TGCAGCGTTGAATCCTTTGGGGCGGGAGCGACCGGGGAGCTGTTTTTT
TRBJ2-2	NA	TRBD1	TRBV9	CASSSTYGTGNTGELFF	TGTGCCAGCAGCTCGACCTATGGGACAGGGAACACCGGGGAGCTGTTTTTT
TRBJ1-5	NA	TRBD1	TRBV7-2	CASSFTGSGTALNQPQHF	TGTGCCAGCAGCTTCACCGGTTCCGGGACAGCTTTGAATCAGCCCCAGCATTTT
TRBJ2-1	NA	TRBD2	TRBV6-1	CASSEFVSGRSANEQFF	TGTGCCAGCAGTGAATTTGTTAGCGGGAGGTCTGCCAATGAGCAGTTCTTC
TRBJ2-7	NA	NA	TRBV11-2	CASSLGAGSSYEQYF	TGTGCCAGCAGCCTTGGGGCAGGGTCTTCCTACGAGCAGTACTTC
TRBJ2-2	NA	NA	TRBV28	CASSLALSAGPGELFF	TGTGCCAGCAGTTTGGCACTTTCCGCGGGCCCCGGGGAGCTGTTTTTT
TRBJ1-1	NA	NA	TRBV4-2	CASSRIGSEAFF	TGTGCCAGCAGCCGGATCGGTTCTGAAGCTTTCTTT
TRBJ2-7	NA	TRBD1	TRBV10-3	CAISEFGTGAGEQYF	TGTGCCATCAGCGAATTCGGGACAGGGGCGGGGGAGCAGTACTTC
TRBJ2-3	NA	NA	TRBV13	CASSPESLGGTDTQYF	TGTGCCAGCAGCCCAGAGTCGTTGGGTGGCACAGATACGCAGTATTTT
TRBJ2-3	NA	NA	TRBV19	CASSMWDGDRQYF	TGTGCCAGTAGTATGTGGGATGGGGACCGGCAGTATTTT
TRBJ2-6	NA	NA	TRBV27	CASSETKSGANVLTF	TGTGCCAGCAGTGAAACCAAGTCTGGGGCCAACGTCCTGACTTTC
TRBJ1-5	NA	TRBD1	TRBV28	CASSLMGQGLQPQHF	TGTGCCAGCAGTTTGATGGGACAGGGTCTTCAGCCCCAGCATTTT
TRBJ2-1	NA	TRBD2	TRBV10-3	CAISETPTSGRAGDNEQFF	TGTGCCATCAGTGAAACCCCGACTAGCGGGAGGGCCGGTGACAATGAGCAGTTCTTC
TRBJ2-7	NA	NA	TRBV5-1	CASSLKGYSEQYF	TGCGCCAGCAGCTTAAAGGGTTATTCCGAGCAGTACTTC
TRBJ1-2	NA	TRBD1	TRBV2	CASSDPGQGTFGYTF	TGTGCCAGCAGTGATCCGGGACAGGGGACCTTTGGCTACACCTTC
TRBJ2-1	NA	TRBD2	TRBV2	CASRTSGSPSEQFF	TGTGCCAGCAGGACTAGCGGGAGTCCTAGTGAGCAGTTCTTC
TRBJ1-2	once	TRBD1	TRBV7-8	CASSLAGTGGFGYTF	TGTGCCAGCAGCTTAGCAGGGACAGGGGGCTTTGGCTACACCTTC
TRBJ2-2	NA	TRBD2	TRBV27	CASSLPGTSGRGAGELFF	TGTGCCAGCAGTTTACCCGGGACTAGCGGAAGAGGCGCCGGGGAGCTGTTTTTT
TRBJ1-1	NA	TRBD1	TRBV28	CASSFPQGMNTEAFF	TGTGCCAGCAGTTTCCCACAGGGGATGAACACTGAAGCTTTCTTT
TRBJ1-3	NA	NA	TRBV7-6	CASSLGGFSGNTIYF	TGTGCCAGCAGCTTGGGGGGGTTCTCTGGAAACACCATATATTTT
TRBJ2-1	NA	TRBD2	TRBV7-9	CASSTSGAGGSITDEQFF	TGTGCCAGCAGCACCTCGGGGGCGGGAGGGAGTATTACCGATGAGCAGTTCTTC
TRBJ2-4	NA	TRBD2	TRBV19	CASSSPWTSGRAKNIQYF	TGTGCCAGTAGTTCCCCGTGGACTAGCGGGAGGGCCAAAAACATTCAGTACTTC
TRBJ2-7	NA	TRBD2	TRBV7-3	CASSPSGGYEQYF	TGTGCCAGCAGCCCCTCGGGGGGCTACGAGCAGTACTTC
TRBJ2-7	NA	TRBD1	TRBV29-1	CSVEGTGLNYEQYF	TGCAGCGTTGAAGGGACAGGGCTCAACTACGAGCAGTACTTC
TRBJ2-7	NA	NA	TRBV7-9	CASSLVAAAEQYF	TGTGCCAGCAGCTTAGTGGCTGCCGCCGAGCAGTACTTC
TRBJ1-2	NA	NA	TRBV4-1	CASSPQITGIYGYTF	TGCGCCAGCAGCCCGCAAATTACAGGTATCTATGGCTACACCTTC
TRBJ2-4	few	NA	TRBV9	CASSPTARFGAKNIQYF	TGTGCCAGCAGCCCTACTGCCAGGTTTGGGGCCAAAAACATTCAGTACTTC
TRBJ1-5	NA	NA	TRBV19	CASSPRQSNQPQHF	TGTGCCAGTTCACCCAGACAGAGCAATCAGCCCCAGCATTTT
TRBJ1-1	once	TRBD1	TRBV7-3	CASSLIGQVDMNTEAFF	TGTGCCAGCAGCCTAATAGGACAGGTAGACATGAACACTGAAGCTTTCTTT
TRBJ2-7	NA	TRBD1	TRBV19	CASSTWTGEGEQYF	TGTGCCAGTAGTACTTGGACAGGGGAGGGGGAGCAGTACTTC
TRBJ2-1	NA	NA	TRBV9	CASSRSGILYNEQFF	TGTGCCAGCAGTCGTAGCGGAATACTCTACAATGAGCAGTTCTTC
TRBJ2-3	NA	NA	TRBV27	CASSLYSPTDTQYF	TGTGCCAGCAGTTTATATTCCCCCACAGATACGCAGTATTTT
TRBJ2-1	NA	NA	TRBV9	CASSPRITPGEQFF	TGTGCCAGCAGCCCGCGTATTACCCCGGGTGAGCAGTTCTTC
TRBJ2-2	NA	NA	TRBV6-4	CASRQGQNTGELFF	TGTGCCAGCAGACAGGGACAGAACACCGGGGAGCTGTTTTTT
TRBJ1-1	once	NA	TRBV2	CASIRAGEVPYEAFF	TGTGCCAGCATCCGAGCAGGAGAAGTACCTTATGAAGCTTTCTTT
TRBJ1-5	NA	TRBD1	TRBV5-8	CASSPGQATNQPQHF	TGTGCCAGCAGCCCGGGACAGGCGACCAATCAGCCCCAGCATTTT
TRBJ1-1	NA	NA	TRBV2	CASSEGGGANTEAFF	TGTGCCAGCAGCGAAGGGGGGGGCGCGAACACTGAAGCTTTCTTT
TRBJ2-1	NA	NA	TRBV11-3	CASSLTFFNEQFF	TGTGCCAGCAGCTTAACTTTTTTCAATGAGCAGTTCTTC
TRBJ2-7	NA	TRBD2	TRBV6-5	CASTWGGTGEQYF	TGTGCCAGCACTTGGGGAGGGACCGGAGAGCAGTACTTC
TRBJ2-7	NA	NA	TRBV2	CASSVSIKETYEQYF	TGTGCCAGCAGTGTATCCATCAAGGAAACCTACGAGCAGTACTTC
TRBJ1-6	NA	NA	TRBV25-1	CASSEHLDNSPLHF	TGTGCCAGCAGTGAACATCTGGATAATTCACCCCTCCACTTT
TRBJ2-5	NA	NA	TRBV28	CASSYAGSRETQYF	TGTGCCAGCAGTTACGCAGGGAGTCGAGAGACCCAGTACTTC
TRBJ2-3	NA	NA	TRBV2	CASSLDTKRRTDTQYF	TGTGCCAGCAGTCTGGACACCAAACGGCGGACAGATACGCAGTATTTT
TRBJ2-2	NA	NA	TRBV27	CASATLGEENTGELFF	TGTGCCAGCGCAACTTTGGGGGAGGAGAACACCGGGGAGCTGTTTTTT
TRBJ2-2	NA	NA	TRBV10-3	CAISAQPETGELFF	TGTGCCATCAGTGCCCAACCCGAAACCGGAGAGCTGTTTTTT
TRBJ2-1	NA	TRBD2	TRBV27	CASSPAGGPSNEQFF	TGTGCCAGCAGCCCAGCGGGAGGACCCTCCAATGAGCAGTTCTTC
TRBJ2-1	NA	NA	TRBV27	CATTGRLDEQFF	TGTGCCACCACAGGACGCCTGGATGAGCAGTTCTTC
TRBJ2-7	NA	TRBD1	TRBV20-1	CSASQGYEQYF	TGCAGTGCATCACAGGGGTACGAGCAGTACTTC
TRBJ2-7	NA	TRBD1	TRBV11-2	CASSLEGQGPYEQYF	TGTGCCAGCAGCTTAGAGGGACAGGGGCCCTACGAGCAGTACTTC
TRBJ2-1	NA	TRBD2	TRBV15	CATKAGAVKGNEQFF	TGTGCCACCAAGGCGGGAGCGGTGAAGGGGAATGAGCAGTTCTTC
TRBJ1-5	NA	NA	TRBV27	CASSLSFGQPQHF	TGTGCCAGCAGTTTATCTTTCGGTCAGCCCCAGCATTTT
TRBJ1-4	once	NA	TRBV7-9	CASSLNDQMRANEKLFF	TGTGCCAGCAGCTTAAACGACCAAATGCGGGCTAATGAAAAACTGTTTTTT
TRBJ2-3	NA	NA	TRBV27	CASSRRLGLTQYF	TGTGCCAGCAGTCGTAGACTGGGCTTGACGCAGTATTTT
TRBJ2-5	NA	NA	TRBV9	CASSVEGRLQETQYF	TGTGCCAGCAGCGTAGAAGGAAGACTCCAAGAGACCCAGTACTTC
TRBJ2-7	NA	TRBD2	TRBV13	CASSVSGTSGSGYEQYF	TGTGCCAGCAGCGTATCCGGGACTAGCGGGAGTGGGTACGAGCAGTACTTC
TRBJ2-4	NA	NA	TRBV9	CASSVDRENIQYF	TGTGCCAGCAGCGTAGACAGGGAAAACATTCAGTACTTC
TRBJ1-1	NA	NA	TRBV5-1	CASSFGGEAFF	TGCGCCAGCAGCTTTGGGGGAGAAGCTTTCTTT
TRBJ2-5	NA	TRBD2	TRBV28	CASSLLDGGGETQYF	TGTGCCAGCAGTTTATTGGACGGGGGGGGCGAGACCCAGTACTTC